The 13 T cell receptor beta chains reported below all come from one sample, sequenced in a study of T cells in localized non-small cell lung cancer. Clones were sequenced by immunoSEQ multiplex PCR, and TCRdb holds only the in-frame ones, with some missing. The table shows approximately 41,000 clones, with 86% occurring only once. The specimen was peripheral blood, collected before any cancer treatment. The receptor source for this set is a woman aged 18-49 years with stage III lung adenocarcinoma.

J is TRBJ1-4 and V is TRBV2; tentatively, D is TRBD1 (5 bases). The germline V gene has CDR1 SNHLY and CDR2 FYNNEI. Trimming pared 5 bases from V and 6 bases from J, leaving 13 bases between. The CDR3 is 14 residues long. CDR3 DNA sequence: TGTGCCAGCAGTAAGGGGAGTCTGGATGAAAAACTGTTTTTT. Translating gives CASSKGSLDEKLFF.

The chain recombines TRBV5-1 with TRBJ1-2; unclear D gene. Germline loops: CDR1 SGHRS, CDR2 YFSETQ. The germline V and J ends were trimmed by 0 bases and 4 bases, with 7 bases remaining between them. The length of the CDR3 is 13 residues. Written as DNA, the CDR3 is TGCGCCAGCAGCTTGGATGGAAGCTATGGCTACACCTTC. Amino acid sequence: CASSLDGSYGYTF.

The chain joins TRBV5-6 to TRBJ2-3; D remains unclear. Trimming shortened V by 4 bases and J by 6 bases, and 6 bases separated the two germline ends. This CDR3 is 11 amino acids long. Per germline, CDR1 SGHDT and CDR2 YYEEEE. The CDR3 DNA is TGTGCCAGCAGCGGCTGGGATACGCAGTATTTT. Protein product: CASSGWDTQYF.

The chain links TRBV6-1 to TRBJ2-7; possible D gene TRBD2, 6 bases. The CDR3 is 15 residues long. The ends were cut back, 7 bases at V and 3 bases at J, with 19 bases in the middle. Germline V gene sequence: CDR1 MNHNS, CDR2 SASEGT. CDR3 bases: TGTGCCAGCATCAACCTCGGGACTGACGGCTACGAGCAGTACTTC. Translating gives CASINLGTDGYEQYF.

CDR3 DNA sequence: TGTGCCAGCAGTTCGGCGGGAATCGTCAATGAGCAGTTCTTC. Its translation: CASSSAGIVNEQFF. The chain has TRBV6-5 and TRBJ2-1; TRBD2 might be the D (6 bases). The V end lost 4 bases, the J end lost 6 bases, and 13 bases lay between the germline ends. The CDR3 consists of 14 residues. Germline CDR1 reads MNHEY; CDR2 reads SVGAGI.

This rearrangement joins TRBV19 to TRBJ2-1; D uncertain. V lost 3 bases and J 0 bases, leaving 12 bases between the germline ends. This CDR3 has 16 residues. CDR1 LNHDA and CDR2 SQIVND come from the germline V gene (reference sequence). The CDR3: CASSMITALSYNEQFF. DNA of the CDR3: TGTGCCAGTAGTATGATCACAGCTCTCTCCTACAATGAGCAGTTCTTC.

By share of the sample, this clone is medium-sized. The rearrangement links TRBV27 to TRBJ2-2; D not certain. The germline V and J ends were trimmed by 3 bases and 8 bases, with 10 bases remaining between them. The germline CDR1 and CDR2 sequences are MNHEY and SMNVEV (reference sequence). The CDR3 length is 13 residues. CDR3 protein: CASSFEARGELFF. DNA for the CDR3: TGTGCCAGCAGTTTTGAGGCGCGGGGGGAGCTGTTTTTT.

This sequence joins TRBV28 and TRBJ1-2; D remains ambiguous. V was shortened by 3 bases and J by 8 bases, with 19 bases between the two germline ends. The CDR3 length is 15 residues. Germline loops: CDR1 MDHEN, CDR2 SYDVKM. DNA for the CDR3: TGTGCCAGCAGTTTCCCAGGCCGGGAGGGAAGGGGCTACACCTTC. Amino acid sequence: CASSFPGREGRGYTF.

The rearrangement joins TRBV30 to TRBJ1-2; weak D call: TRBD1 (5 bases). The CDR3 is made up of 11 amino acids. Trimming left V 2 bases short and J 8 bases short, with 9 bases between. Per germline, CDR1 GTSNPN and CDR2 SVGIG (reference sequence). The CDR3 bases are TGTGCCTGGAGTTGGGGGAAGGGCTACACCTTC. It codes for CAWSWGKGYTF.

The rearrangement uses TRBV5-4 and TRBJ2-5; D is ambiguous. CDR1 SGHNT and CDR2 YYREEE come from the germline V gene (reference sequence). CDR3 size: 13 residues. Trimming took 3 bases from V and 8 from J, leaving 14 bases between them. CDR3 sequence reads: CASSSSSAPTQYF. CDR3 coding DNA: TGTGCCAGCAGCTCTTCATCAGCTCCCACCCAGTACTTC.

This chain connects TRBV6-4 to TRBJ2-3; D gene unclear. Trimming shortened V by 6 bases and J by 0 bases, and 13 bases separated the two germline ends. The CDR3 runs to 15 residues. Germline CDR1 MRHNA, CDR2 SNTAGT. The CDR3 spells CASSARQGSTDTQYF. The CDR3 DNA reads as TGTGCCAGCAGCGCCCGACAAGGGAGCACAGATACGCAGTATTTT.

The chain is built from TRBV6-4 and TRBJ2-3; a weak D match, TRBD2 (6 bases). V was trimmed by 3 bases and J by 1 base, leaving 8 bases between them. Germline assignment: CDR1 MRHNA and CDR2 SNTAGT. CDR3 length: 14 residues. This chain's CDR3 is CASSETGGTDTQYF. The CDR3 DNA follows: TGTGCCAGCAGTGAAACGGGGGGCACAGATACGCAGTATTTT.

The chain carries TRBV12-5 and TRBJ2-3; D gene ambiguous. In germline, CDR1 is LGHNT, CDR2 FRNRAP. The CDR3 is made up of 12 amino acids. V was cut by 6 bases and J by 0 bases, with 4 bases left in between. CDR3: CASGPSTDTQYF. In DNA, the CDR3 is TGTGCTAGTGGACCGAGCACAGATACGCAGTATTTT. The entire variable domain, with the rest obtained from reference TRBV12-5 and TRBJ2-3, is as follows: DARVTQTPRHKVTEMGQEVTMRCQPILGHNTVFWYRQTMMQGLELLAYFRNRAPLDDSGMPKDRFSAEMPDATLATLKIQPSEPRDSAVYFCASGPSTDTQYFGPGTRLTVL.